The 5 T cell receptor beta chains reported below all come from one sample, sequenced in a study of blood T cell repertoires in COVID-19. The table came from immunoSEQ multiplex PCR; TCRdb's copy has only in-frame clones and leaves some out. Among 300,000 or so clones listed, 87% were seen once. The sequencing input was peripheral blood. The source of these receptors is a woman aged 40 to 50 who had recovered from COVID-19.

V gene TRBV30 combines with J gene TRBJ2-1; the D is unclear. Trimming took 0 bases from V and 6 from J, leaving 12 bases between them. Per the germline V gene, CDR1 is GTSNPN and CDR2 is SVGIG (reference sequence). This CDR3 has 14 amino acids. The CDR3 nucleotides are TGTGCCTGGAGTGTATATACCAGTACCAATGAGCAGTTCTTC. Translating it yields CAWSVYTSTNEQFF.

The chain recombines TRBV7-6 with TRBJ1-1; D gene unclear. Germline V gene sequence: CDR1 SGHVS, CDR2 FNYEAQ. The CDR3 extends over 15 amino acids. Between the trimmed V and J ends, which lost 5 bases and 1 base, there was a span of 14 bases. The CDR3 DNA reads as TGTGCCAGCAGCCTGGACTCTTATGGGAACACTGAAGCTTTCTTT. This codes for CASSLDSYGNTEAFF.

This clone was seen a single time. This chain uses TRBV6-2 or TRBV6-3 with TRBJ2-3, with D possibly matching TRBD2 (6 bases). This CDR3 region has 16 residues. Germline V lookup: CDR1 MNHEY, CDR2 SVGEGT. Trimming removed 2 bases at V and 5 bases at J, with 17 bases between. In DNA form, the CDR3 reads TGTGCCAGCAGTTACGCGGCGGGACCCGGGTTAGATACGCAGTATTTT. Protein sequence: CASSYAAGPGLDTQYF.

The chain has TRBV2 and TRBJ1-1, with D possibly being TRBD1 (5 bases). The CDR3 has 13 residues. CDR1 is SNHLY and CDR2 is FYNNEI in the germline V gene. The V end was cut by 8 bases, the J end by 5 bases, with 15 bases between. The CDR3 loop is CASGGGVGTEAFF. CDR3 DNA sequence: TGTGCCAGCGGGGGGGGAGTGGGTACTGAAGCTTTCTTT.

This rearrangement joins TRBV5-1 to TRBJ2-7, with 7 bases matching TRBD1. CDR3 size: 15 residues. Per the germline V gene, CDR1 is SGHRS and CDR2 is YFSETQ. V lost 3 bases, J lost 1 base, and 7 bases stayed unmatched. CDR3 sequence: CASSSGQILSYEQYF. CDR3 nucleotides: TGCGCCAGCAGCTCGGGACAGATCCTTTCCTACGAGCAGTACTTC.